Listed below are T cell receptor beta chains from one sample, sequenced in a study of regulatory T cells in long-lasting Graves disease. A single record per CDR3 protein comes from TCRdb applying MiXCR to the multiplex PCR reads. The table has hundreds of thousands of distinct CDR3 sequences, around 15% seen once. This sample was shared with a second study, whose subject was T cells in Graves' hyperthyroidism and ophthalmopathy.

Source: peripheral blood mononuclear cells (PBMCs), taken at new diagnosis, from a patient treated with antithyroid drugs. These receptors originate from a woman aged 35 to 60 with Graves disease. Each CDR3 is given with its conserved first and last residue. The D gene is left open where the match is weak. The size of a clone is reported for some rows only, either as once, few or many, or as a class for expanded clones.

D gene: TRBD1
V gene: TRBV10-3
J gene: TRBJ2-5
clone size: few
CDR3 DNA: TGTGCCATCAGTCCAGGGGGCGGCGAGACCCAGTACTTC
CDR3 protein: CAISPGGGETQYF

D gene: -
V gene: TRBV9
J gene: TRBJ1-4
clone size: few
CDR3 DNA: TGTGCCAGCAGCGTAGCAGGAGGAGTTGGGGAAAAACTGTTTTTT
CDR3 protein: CASSVAGGVGEKLFF

D gene: TRBD2
V gene: TRBV2
J gene: TRBJ2-3
clone size: many
CDR3 DNA: TGTGCCAGCAGCGGGGGGACTAGCGGGGTGGATACGCAGTATTTT
CDR3 protein: CASSGGTSGVDTQYF

D gene: TRBD2
V gene: TRBV6-1
J gene: TRBJ2-1
clone size: -
CDR3 DNA: TGTGCCTCCCTTCGGGGGGGGGGTTACAATGAGCAGTTCTTC
CDR3 protein: CASLRGGGYNEQFF

D gene: -
V gene: TRBV13
J gene: TRBJ1-1
clone size: few
CDR3 DNA: TGTGCCAGCAGCTTACGGGATAGTTACACTGAAGCTTTCTTT
CDR3 protein: CASSLRDSYTEAFF

D gene: -
V gene: TRBV20-1
J gene: TRBJ1-4
clone size: -
CDR3 DNA: TGCAGTGTACGGGGGTCTAATGAAAAACTGTTTTTT
CDR3 protein: CSVRGSNEKLFF

D gene: TRBD1
V gene: TRBV4-1
J gene: TRBJ1-1
clone size: few
CDR3 DNA: TGCGCCAGCAGCCAAAGGATTACGGGGACAGTCTACACTGAAGCTTTCTTT
CDR3 protein: CASSQRITGTVYTEAFF

D gene: -
V gene: TRBV28
J gene: TRBJ1-6
clone size: many
CDR3 DNA: TGTGCCAGCAGTAATATTCAGGGGCTTGATTCACCCCTCCACTTT
CDR3 protein: CASSNIQGLDSPLHF

D gene: -
V gene: TRBV10-1
J gene: TRBJ2-3
clone size: -
CDR3 DNA: TGCGCCAGCAGCGACCCGATGAGAACAGATACGCAGTATTTT
CDR3 protein: CASSDPMRTDTQYF

D gene: -
V gene: TRBV20-1
J gene: TRBJ1-1
clone size: many
CDR3 DNA: TGCAGTGCAAGCGGGGGGTTCAGTGAAGCTTTCTTT
CDR3 protein: CSASGGFSEAFF

D gene: -
V gene: TRBV28
J gene: TRBJ1-3
clone size: many
CDR3 DNA: TGTGCCAGCAGCTTCCCTTTCGCTGACGGGAGGTCATCTGGAAACACCATATATTTT
CDR3 protein: CASSFPFADGRSSGNTIYF

D gene: TRBD1
V gene: TRBV12-3/TRBV12-4
J gene: TRBJ1-2
clone size: -
CDR3 DNA: TGTGCCAGCAGGCCCGGGACAGGGGTCTATGGCTACACCTTC
CDR3 protein: CASRPGTGVYGYTF

D gene: -
V gene: TRBV30
J gene: TRBJ2-3
clone size: -
CDR3 DNA: TGTGCCTGGGGGCGAGGGTTGTCGCCAGATACGCAGTATTTT
CDR3 protein: CAWGRGLSPDTQYF

D gene: TRBD1
V gene: TRBV7-2
J gene: TRBJ2-7
clone size: -
CDR3 DNA: TGTGCCAGCAGCCGAGGACGGACAGGGGGCAACGAGCAGTACTTC
CDR3 protein: CASSRGRTGGNEQYF

D gene: -
V gene: TRBV6-5
J gene: TRBJ1-5
clone size: many
CDR3 DNA: TGTGCCAGCAGTTATTCGGCCGGGCAGCCCCAGCATTTT
CDR3 protein: CASSYSAGQPQHF

D gene: TRBD1
V gene: TRBV19
J gene: TRBJ1-6
clone size: -
CDR3 DNA: TGTGCCAGTAGTATAACAGGGGAATCACCCCTCCACTTT
CDR3 protein: CASSITGESPLHF

D gene: -
V gene: TRBV6-1
J gene: TRBJ1-5
clone size: -
CDR3 DNA: TGTGCCAGCAGTCACGCCCTTGGAGGGGCAGGTCAGCCCCAGCATTTT
CDR3 protein: CASSHALGGAGQPQHF

D gene: TRBD1
V gene: TRBV2
J gene: TRBJ2-7
clone size: many
CDR3 DNA: TGTGCCAGCACACCGACAGGGTTTAGTTCCTACGAGCAGTACTTC
CDR3 protein: CASTPTGFSSYEQYF

D gene: -
V gene: TRBV12-3/TRBV12-4
J gene: TRBJ2-1
clone size: -
CDR3 DNA: TGTGCCAGCAGTTACAACGGCGGGGAGAGCTCCTACAATGAGCAGTTCTTC
CDR3 protein: CASSYNGGESSYNEQFF

D gene: TRBD2
V gene: TRBV15
J gene: TRBJ2-3
clone size: few
CDR3 DNA: TGTGCCACCAGCAGAGTAGCGGGGGCGAGCACAGATACGCAGTATTTT
CDR3 protein: CATSRVAGASTDTQYF

D gene: -
V gene: TRBV7-9
J gene: TRBJ1-2
clone size: -
CDR3 DNA: TGTGCCAGCAGCTTCGGACAGATCTATGGCTACACCTTC
CDR3 protein: CASSFGQIYGYTF

D gene: TRBD1
V gene: TRBV4-1
J gene: TRBJ2-3
clone size: -
CDR3 DNA: TGCGCCAGCAGCCAAATATTAGGGGGCGATGGAGATACGCAGTATTTT
CDR3 protein: CASSQILGGDGDTQYF

D gene: -
V gene: TRBV20-1
J gene: TRBJ1-5
clone size: many
CDR3 DNA: TGCAGTGCTGATCCGGGAGGTTCTTCATCCAATCAGCCCCAGCATTTT
CDR3 protein: CSADPGGSSSNQPQHF

D gene: TRBD1
V gene: TRBV10-3
J gene: TRBJ1-5
clone size: few
CDR3 DNA: TGTGCCATCAGTTCCGACAGGGTAAATCAGCCCCAGCATTTT
CDR3 protein: CAISSDRVNQPQHF

D gene: -
V gene: TRBV19
J gene: TRBJ1-4
clone size: -
CDR3 DNA: TGTGCCAGTAGGAAAGTACAGGGACTACTCGAAAAACTGTTTTTT
CDR3 protein: CASRKVQGLLEKLFF

D gene: -
V gene: TRBV19
J gene: TRBJ1-1
clone size: -
CDR3 DNA: TGTGCCAGTAGTATAGGGGGGCGGGGGGCGGTCGGCACTGAAGCTTTCTTT
CDR3 protein: CASSIGGRGAVGTEAFF

D gene: -
V gene: TRBV3-1
J gene: TRBJ2-3
clone size: many
CDR3 DNA: TGTGCCAGCAGCCACAGCGCAGATACGCAGTATTTT
CDR3 protein: CASSHSADTQYF

D gene: -
V gene: TRBV7-8
J gene: TRBJ1-4
clone size: many
CDR3 DNA: TGTGCCAGCAGCGCCCTGGGGCAAGGAAATGAAAAACTGTTTTTT
CDR3 protein: CASSALGQGNEKLFF

D gene: -
V gene: TRBV20-1
J gene: TRBJ2-5
clone size: few
CDR3 DNA: TGCAGTGCTAGAGATAGCCAGGGTGCGGAGACCCAGTACTTC
CDR3 protein: CSARDSQGAETQYF

D gene: TRBD2
V gene: TRBV5-1
J gene: TRBJ2-4
clone size: -
CDR3 DNA: TGCGCCAGCAGCGGAGGGACTAGCGGGGGGGCCTTTGCCAAAAACATTCAGTACTTC
CDR3 protein: CASSGGTSGGAFAKNIQYF

D gene: -
V gene: TRBV30
J gene: TRBJ1-5
clone size: many
CDR3 DNA: TGTGCCTGGAGCGGGGGGGCGACAGTCAGCAATCAGCCCCAGCATTTT
CDR3 protein: CAWSGGATVSNQPQHF

D gene: -
V gene: TRBV2
J gene: TRBJ1-6
clone size: few
CDR3 DNA: TGTACCAGCAATGACCGGGCGAATTCACCCCTCCACTTT
CDR3 protein: CTSNDRANSPLHF

D gene: -
V gene: TRBV6-2/TRBV6-3
J gene: TRBJ1-5
clone size: few
CDR3 DNA: TGTGCCAGCAGTTACTCGGTCGGTACCGACCAGCCCCAGCATTTT
CDR3 protein: CASSYSVGTDQPQHF

D gene: -
V gene: TRBV20-1
J gene: TRBJ1-4
clone size: -
CDR3 DNA: TGCAGTGCTATCGCAGGGTCATCTAATGAAAAACTGTTTTTT
CDR3 protein: CSAIAGSSNEKLFF

D gene: -
V gene: TRBV13
J gene: TRBJ2-7
clone size: many
CDR3 DNA: TGTGCCAGCAGCTTAGGCCGCCAGGGGAGCTCCTACGAGCAGTACTTC
CDR3 protein: CASSLGRQGSSYEQYF

D gene: -
V gene: TRBV2
J gene: TRBJ2-2
clone size: many
CDR3 DNA: TGTGCCAGCGGCCGAAAGTTCGCGAACACCGGGGAGCTGTTTTTT
CDR3 protein: CASGRKFANTGELFF

D gene: -
V gene: TRBV7-2
J gene: TRBJ2-5
clone size: many
CDR3 DNA: TGTGCCAGCAGCCCCTTCCGGGGTAGAGAGACCCAGTACTTC
CDR3 protein: CASSPFRGRETQYF

D gene: -
V gene: TRBV28
J gene: TRBJ1-2
clone size: many
CDR3 DNA: TGTGCCAGCAGTTTAGGGGTGAACTATGGCTACACCTTC
CDR3 protein: CASSLGVNYGYTF

D gene: TRBD1
V gene: TRBV18
J gene: TRBJ1-4
clone size: many
CDR3 DNA: TGTGCCAGCTCACCTCGACAGGGAGAAGGTGAAAAACTGTTTTTT
CDR3 protein: CASSPRQGEGEKLFF

D gene: -
V gene: TRBV7-9
J gene: TRBJ2-2
clone size: few
CDR3 DNA: TGTGCCAGCAGCTTAATTAGGGCGAGTAGAAACACCGGGGAGCTGTTTTTT
CDR3 protein: CASSLIRASRNTGELFF

D gene: TRBD2
V gene: TRBV11-3
J gene: TRBJ2-1
clone size: many
CDR3 DNA: TGTGCCAGCAGCTTGACTAGCGGGGGGCAGAATGAGCAGTTCTTC
CDR3 protein: CASSLTSGGQNEQFF

D gene: -
V gene: TRBV12-3/TRBV12-4
J gene: TRBJ2-7
clone size: many
CDR3 DNA: TGTGCCAGCAAGTTTCGGGGTAGCTCCTACGAGCAGTACTTC
CDR3 protein: CASKFRGSSYEQYF

D gene: -
V gene: TRBV3-1
J gene: TRBJ2-5
clone size: many
CDR3 DNA: TGTGCCAGCAGCCTCTGGTCGAAAGCCCTCCAAGAGACCCAGTACTTC
CDR3 protein: CASSLWSKALQETQYF

D gene: -
V gene: TRBV12-3/TRBV12-4
J gene: TRBJ2-3
clone size: -
CDR3 DNA: TGTGCCAGCAGTACGGGATCGGACAGAGAGCAGTATTTT
CDR3 protein: CASSTGSDREQYF